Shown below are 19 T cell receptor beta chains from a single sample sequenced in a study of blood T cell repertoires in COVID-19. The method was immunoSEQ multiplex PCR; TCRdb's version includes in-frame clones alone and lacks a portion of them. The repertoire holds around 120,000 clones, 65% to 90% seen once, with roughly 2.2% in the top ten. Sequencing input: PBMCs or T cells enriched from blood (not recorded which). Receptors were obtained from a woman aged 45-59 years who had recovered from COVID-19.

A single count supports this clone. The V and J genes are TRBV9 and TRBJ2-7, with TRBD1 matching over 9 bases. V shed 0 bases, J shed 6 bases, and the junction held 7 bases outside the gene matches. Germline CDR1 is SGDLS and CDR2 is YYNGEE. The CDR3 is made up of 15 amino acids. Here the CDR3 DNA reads TGTGCCAGCAGCGTAGCGACAGGGGGGTTGGGCGAGCAGTACTTC. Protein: CASSVATGGLGEQYF. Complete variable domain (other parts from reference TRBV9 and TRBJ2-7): DSGVTQTPKHLITATGQRVTLRCSPRSGDLSVYWYQQSLDQGLQFLIQYYNGEERAKGNILERFSAQQFPDLHSELNLSSLELGDSALYFCASSVATGGLGEQYFGPGTRLTVT.

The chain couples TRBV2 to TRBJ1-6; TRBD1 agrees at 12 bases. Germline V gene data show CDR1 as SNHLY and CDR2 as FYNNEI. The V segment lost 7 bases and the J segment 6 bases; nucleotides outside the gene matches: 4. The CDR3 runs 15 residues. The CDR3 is CASTGTGGPNSPLHF. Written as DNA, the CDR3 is TGTGCCAGCACCGGGACAGGGGGCCCTAATTCACCCCTCCACTTT.

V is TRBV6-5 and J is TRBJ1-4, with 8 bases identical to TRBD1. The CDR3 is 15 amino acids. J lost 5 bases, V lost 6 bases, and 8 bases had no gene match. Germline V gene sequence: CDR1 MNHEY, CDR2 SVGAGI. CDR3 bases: TGTGCCAGCAGCTACGGGACAGGAAGAAATGAAAAACTGTTTTTT. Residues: CASSYGTGRNEKLFF.

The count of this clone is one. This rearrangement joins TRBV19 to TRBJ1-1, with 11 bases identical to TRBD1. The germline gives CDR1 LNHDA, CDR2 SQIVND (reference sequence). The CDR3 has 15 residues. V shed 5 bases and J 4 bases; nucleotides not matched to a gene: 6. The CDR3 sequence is CASSPRDRGITEAFF. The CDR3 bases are TGTGCCAGTAGTCCTCGGGACAGGGGGATCACTGAAGCTTTCTTT. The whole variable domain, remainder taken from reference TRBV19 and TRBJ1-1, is DGGITQSPKYLFRKEGQNVTLSCEQNLNHDAMYWYRQDPGQGLRLIYYSQIVNDFQKGDIAEGYSVSREKKESFPLTVTSAQKNPTAFYLCASSPRDRGITEAFFGQGTRLTVV.

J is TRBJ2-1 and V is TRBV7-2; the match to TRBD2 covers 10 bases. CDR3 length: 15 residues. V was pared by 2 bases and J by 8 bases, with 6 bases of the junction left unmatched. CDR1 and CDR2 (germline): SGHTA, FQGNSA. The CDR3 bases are TGTGCCAGCAGCTTAAAGCGGGGGGGCCTAGATGAGCAGTTCTTC. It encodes CASSLKRGGLDEQFF. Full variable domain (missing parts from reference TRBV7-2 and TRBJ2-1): GAGVSQSPSNKVTEKGKDVELRCDPISGHTALYWYRQSLGQGLEFLIYFQGNSAPDKSGLPSDRFSAERTGGSVSTLTIQRTQQEDSAVYLCASSLKRGGLDEQFFGPGTRLTVL.

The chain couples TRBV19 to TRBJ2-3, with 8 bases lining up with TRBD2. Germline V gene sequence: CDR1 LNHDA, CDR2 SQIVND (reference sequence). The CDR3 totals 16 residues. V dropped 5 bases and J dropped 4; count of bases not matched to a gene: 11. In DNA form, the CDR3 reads TGTGCCAGTAGTCGTGCCGGGACTAGTGGGGCAGATACGCAGTATTTT. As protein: CASSRAGTSGADTQYF.

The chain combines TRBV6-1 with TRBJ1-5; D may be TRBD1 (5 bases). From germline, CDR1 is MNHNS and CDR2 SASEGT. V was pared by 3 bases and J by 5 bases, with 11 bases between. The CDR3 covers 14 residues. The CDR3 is CASSEWAGYQPQHF. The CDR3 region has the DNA TGTGCCAGCAGTGAGTGGGCAGGGTATCAGCCCCAGCATTTT.

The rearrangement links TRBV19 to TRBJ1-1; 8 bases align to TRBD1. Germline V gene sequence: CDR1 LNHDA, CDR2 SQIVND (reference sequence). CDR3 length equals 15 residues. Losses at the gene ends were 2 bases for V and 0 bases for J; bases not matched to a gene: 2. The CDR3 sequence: CASSIQGAMNTEAFF. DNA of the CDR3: TGTGCCAGTAGTATACAGGGGGCCATGAACACTGAAGCTTTCTTT.

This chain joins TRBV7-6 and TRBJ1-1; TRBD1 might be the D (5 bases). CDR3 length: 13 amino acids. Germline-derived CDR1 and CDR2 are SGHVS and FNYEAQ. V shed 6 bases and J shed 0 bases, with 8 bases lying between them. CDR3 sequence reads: CASSLTVNTEAFF. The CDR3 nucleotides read TGTGCCAGCAGTTTGACAGTGAACACTGAAGCTTTCTTT.

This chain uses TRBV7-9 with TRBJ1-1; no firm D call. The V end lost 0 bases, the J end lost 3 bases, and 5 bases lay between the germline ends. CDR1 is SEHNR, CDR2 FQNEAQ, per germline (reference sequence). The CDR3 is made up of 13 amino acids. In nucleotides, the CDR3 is TGTGCCAGCAGCTTAGCCGGAGACACTGAAGCTTTCTTT. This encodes CASSLAGDTEAFF.

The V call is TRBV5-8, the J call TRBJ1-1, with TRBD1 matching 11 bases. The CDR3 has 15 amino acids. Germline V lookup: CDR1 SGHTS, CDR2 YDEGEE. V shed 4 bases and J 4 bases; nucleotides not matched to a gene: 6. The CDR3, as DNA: TGTGCCAGCAGCCTCCGGACAGGGGGCCTCACTGAAGCTTTCTTT. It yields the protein CASSLRTGGLTEAFF.

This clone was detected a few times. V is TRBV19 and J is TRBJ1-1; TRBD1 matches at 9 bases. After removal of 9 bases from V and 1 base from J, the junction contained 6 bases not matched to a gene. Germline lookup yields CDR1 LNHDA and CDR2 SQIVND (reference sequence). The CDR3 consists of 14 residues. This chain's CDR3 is CASSRDRENTEAFF. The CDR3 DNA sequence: TGTGCCAGCAGCCGGGACAGGGAGAACACTGAAGCTTTCTTT. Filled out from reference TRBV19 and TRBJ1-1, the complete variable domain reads DGGITQSPKYLFRKEGQNVTLSCEQNLNHDAMYWYRQDPGQGLRLIYYSQIVNDFQKGDIAEGYSVSREKKESFPLTVTSAQKNPTAFYLCASSRDRENTEAFFGQGTRLTVV.

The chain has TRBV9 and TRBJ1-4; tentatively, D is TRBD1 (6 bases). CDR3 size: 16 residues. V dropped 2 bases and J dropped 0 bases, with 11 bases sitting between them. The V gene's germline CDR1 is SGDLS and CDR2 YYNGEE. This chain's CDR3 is CASSVGDTTTNEKLFF. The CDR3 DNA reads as TGTGCCAGCAGCGTGGGGGACACCACAACTAATGAAAAACTGTTTTTT. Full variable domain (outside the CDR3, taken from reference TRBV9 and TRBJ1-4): DSGVTQTPKHLITATGQRVTLRCSPRSGDLSVYWYQQSLDQGLQFLIQYYNGEERAKGNILERFSAQQFPDLHSELNLSSLELGDSALYFCASSVGDTTTNEKLFFGSGTQLSVL.

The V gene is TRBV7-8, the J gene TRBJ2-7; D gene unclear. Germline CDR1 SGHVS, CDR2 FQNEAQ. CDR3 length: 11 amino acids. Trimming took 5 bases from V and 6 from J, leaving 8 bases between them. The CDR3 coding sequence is TGTGCCAGCAGCGCACTTACCGAGCAGTACTTC. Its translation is CASSALTEQYF.

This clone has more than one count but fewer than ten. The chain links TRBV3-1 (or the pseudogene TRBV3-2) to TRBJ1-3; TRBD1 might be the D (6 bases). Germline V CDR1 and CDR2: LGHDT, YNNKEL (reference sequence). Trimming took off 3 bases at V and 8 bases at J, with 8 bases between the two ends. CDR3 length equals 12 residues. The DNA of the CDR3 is TGTGCCAGCAGCCAGGGGGCGGACACCATATATTTT. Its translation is CASSQGADTIYF.

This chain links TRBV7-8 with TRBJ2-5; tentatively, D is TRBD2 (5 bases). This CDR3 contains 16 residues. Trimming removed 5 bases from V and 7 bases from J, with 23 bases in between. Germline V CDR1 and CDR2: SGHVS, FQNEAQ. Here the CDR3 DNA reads TGTGCCAGCAGCGTAGGTAGGGCCCCACTGGAGGTGACCCAGTACTTC. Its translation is CASSVGRAPLEVTQYF.

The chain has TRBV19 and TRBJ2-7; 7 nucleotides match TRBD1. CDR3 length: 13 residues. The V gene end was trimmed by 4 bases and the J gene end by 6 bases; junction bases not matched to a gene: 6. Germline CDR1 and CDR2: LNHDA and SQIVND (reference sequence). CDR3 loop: CASSTQTGSEQYF. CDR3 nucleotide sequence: TGTGCCAGTAGTACTCAGACAGGGAGCGAGCAGTACTTC.

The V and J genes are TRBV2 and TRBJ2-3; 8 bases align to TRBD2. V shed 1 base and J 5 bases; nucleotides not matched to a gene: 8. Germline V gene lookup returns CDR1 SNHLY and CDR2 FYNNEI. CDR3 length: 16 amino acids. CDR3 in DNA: TGTGCCAGCAGTGAAGTTGCCGGGGGGGCCGGAGATACGCAGTATTTT. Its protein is CASSEVAGGAGDTQYF.

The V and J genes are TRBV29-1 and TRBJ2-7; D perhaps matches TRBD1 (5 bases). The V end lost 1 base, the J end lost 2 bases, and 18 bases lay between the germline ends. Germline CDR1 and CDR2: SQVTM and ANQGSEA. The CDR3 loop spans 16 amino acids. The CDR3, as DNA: TGCAGCGTTGAAGGCCCGGAATTACAGGTAACCTACGAGCAGTACTTC. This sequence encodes CSVEGPELQVTYEQYF.